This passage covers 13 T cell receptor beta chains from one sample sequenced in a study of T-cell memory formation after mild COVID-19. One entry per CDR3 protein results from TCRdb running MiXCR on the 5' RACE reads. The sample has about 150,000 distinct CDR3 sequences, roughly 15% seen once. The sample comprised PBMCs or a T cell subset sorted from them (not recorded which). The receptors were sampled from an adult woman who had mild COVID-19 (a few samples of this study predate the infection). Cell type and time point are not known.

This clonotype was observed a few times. CDR3 nucleotides: TGTGCCAGCTCACCATCCGTACTAGCGGGAGGGCCGACGAACAATGAGCAGTTCTTC. Residues: CASSPSVLAGGPTNNEQFF. The V gene is TRBV25-1, the J gene TRBJ2-1, with 13 bases that match TRBD2. The CDR3 runs to 19 residues. After removal of 8 bases from V and 5 bases from J, the junction contained 18 bases not matched to a gene. Germline CDR1 is MGHDK and CDR2 is SYGVNS.

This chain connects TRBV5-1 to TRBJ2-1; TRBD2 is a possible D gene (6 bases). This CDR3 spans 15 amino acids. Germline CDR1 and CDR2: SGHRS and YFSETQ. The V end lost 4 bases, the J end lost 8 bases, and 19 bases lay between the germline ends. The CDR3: CASSHRDWGYYEQFF. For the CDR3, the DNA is TGCGCCAGCAGCCACCGGGACTGGGGATATTATGAGCAGTTCTTC.

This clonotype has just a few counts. The CDR3 DNA reads as TGCGCCAGCAGCCAAGTCGGACTAGCGGGGAAGGAGACCCAGTACTTC. Amino acid sequence: CASSQVGLAGKETQYF. J is TRBJ2-5 and V is TRBV4-1; 12 bases are shared with TRBD2. Trimming cost V 1 base and J 5 bases; bases outside gene matches: 5. The CDR3 loop spans 16 amino acids. CDR1 is MGHRA, CDR2 YSYEKL, per germline.

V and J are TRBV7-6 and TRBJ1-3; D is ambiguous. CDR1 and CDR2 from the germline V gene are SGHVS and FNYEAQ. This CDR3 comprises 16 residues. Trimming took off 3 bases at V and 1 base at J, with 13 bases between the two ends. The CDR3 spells CASSLPSGKSGNTIYF. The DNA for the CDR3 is TGTGCCAGCAGCTTGCCGTCAGGAAAATCTGGAAACACCATATATTTT.

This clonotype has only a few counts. The DNA for the CDR3 is TGTGCCAGCAGCACCCGGGCTAGCGGGAGTTACAGGGCCGGGGAGCTGTTTTTT. It yields the protein CASSTRASGSYRAGELFF. The rearrangement joins TRBV7-2 to TRBJ2-2; TRBD2 aligns across 10 bases. V lost 5 bases and J lost 6; bases outside the gene matches: 15. There are 18 residues in the CDR3. Germline V lookup: CDR1 SGHTA, CDR2 FQGNSA.

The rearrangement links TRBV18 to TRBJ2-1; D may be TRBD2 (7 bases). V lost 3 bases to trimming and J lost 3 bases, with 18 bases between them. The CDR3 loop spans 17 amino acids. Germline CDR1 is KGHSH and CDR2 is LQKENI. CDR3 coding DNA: TGTGCCAGCTCACCTCCCCTCCGGCGGGGGCTCTACAATGAGCAGTTCTTC. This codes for CASSPPLRRGLYNEQFF. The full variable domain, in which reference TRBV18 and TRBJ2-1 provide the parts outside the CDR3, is NAGVMQNPRHLVRRRGQEARLRCSPMKGHSHVYWYRQLPEEGLKFMVYLQKENIIDESGMPKERFSAEFPKEGPSILRIQQVVRGDSAAYFCASSPPLRRGLYNEQFFGPGTRLTVL.

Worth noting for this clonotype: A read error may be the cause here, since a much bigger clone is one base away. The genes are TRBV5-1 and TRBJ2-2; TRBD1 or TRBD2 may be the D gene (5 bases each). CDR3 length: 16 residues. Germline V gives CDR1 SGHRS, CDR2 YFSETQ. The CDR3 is CDSSLPGAANTGELFF. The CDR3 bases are TGCGACAGCAGCTTGCCCGGGGCCGCGAACACCGGGGAGCTGTTTTTT.

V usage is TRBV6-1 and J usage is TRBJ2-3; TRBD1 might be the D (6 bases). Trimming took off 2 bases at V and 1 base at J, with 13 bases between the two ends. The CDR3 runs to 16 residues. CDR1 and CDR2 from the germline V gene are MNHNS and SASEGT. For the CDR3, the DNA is TGTGCCAGCAGTGAATGGGCAGGGGACGGCACAGATACGCAGTATTTT. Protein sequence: CASSEWAGDGTDTQYF.

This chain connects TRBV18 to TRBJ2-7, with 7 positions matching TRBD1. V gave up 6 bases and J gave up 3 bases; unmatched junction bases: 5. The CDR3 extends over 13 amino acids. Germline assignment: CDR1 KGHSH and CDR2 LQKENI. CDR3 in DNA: TGTGCCAGCTCCCTTAGGACAGGCTACGAGCAGTACTTC. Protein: CASSLRTGYEQYF.

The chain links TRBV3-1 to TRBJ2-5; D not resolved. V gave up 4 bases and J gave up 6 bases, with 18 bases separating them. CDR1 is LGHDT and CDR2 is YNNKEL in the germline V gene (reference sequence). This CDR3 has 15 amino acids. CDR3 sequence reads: CASSLPQGVRKTQYF. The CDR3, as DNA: TGTGCCAGCAGCCTACCGCAAGGAGTTCGAAAGACCCAGTACTTC.

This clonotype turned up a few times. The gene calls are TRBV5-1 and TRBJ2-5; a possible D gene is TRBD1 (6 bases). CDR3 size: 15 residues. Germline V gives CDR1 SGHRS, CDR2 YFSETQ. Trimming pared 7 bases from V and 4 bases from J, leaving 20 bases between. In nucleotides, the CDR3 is TGCGCCAGCCGCCATGGACAGCAGAGGGGAGAGACCCAGTACTTC. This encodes CASRHGQQRGETQYF.

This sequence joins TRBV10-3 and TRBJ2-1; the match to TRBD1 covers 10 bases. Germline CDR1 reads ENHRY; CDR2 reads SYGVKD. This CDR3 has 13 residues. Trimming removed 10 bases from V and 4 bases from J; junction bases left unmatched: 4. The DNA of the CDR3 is TGTGCCACCCGGGACAGGGGTTACAATGAGCAGTTCTTC. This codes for CATRDRGYNEQFF.

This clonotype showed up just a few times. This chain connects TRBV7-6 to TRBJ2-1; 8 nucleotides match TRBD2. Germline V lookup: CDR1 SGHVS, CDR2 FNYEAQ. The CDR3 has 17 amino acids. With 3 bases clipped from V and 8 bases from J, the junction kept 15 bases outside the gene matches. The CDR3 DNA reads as TGTGCCAGCAGCTTTCCACCCGGGACTAGTCTTTCCGATGAGCAGTTCTTC. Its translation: CASSFPPGTSLSDEQFF.